Listed below are T cell receptor beta chains from one sample, sequenced in a study of blood T cell repertoires in COVID-19. Assay used: immunoSEQ multiplex PCR; TCRdb lists only in-frame clones, some missing. The sample carries approximately 240,000 clones, around 82% recorded once. The specimen sequenced was peripheral blood. These receptors all stem from a woman aged 55-75 years with acute or convalescent COVID-19. Each CDR3 is given without its conserved first and last residue.

V: TRBV3-1/TRBV3-2
J: TRBJ2-7
CDR3: ASSSRTGEQY

V: TRBV5-4
J: TRBJ2-1
CDR3: ASSLAGGGALNEQF

V: TRBV19
J: TRBJ1-1
CDR3: ASSPFPTGLRNTEAF

V: TRBV5-8
J: TRBJ2-3
CDR3: ASSFAGATDTQY

V: TRBV12-5
J: TRBJ2-1
CDR3: ASGLVPGYEQF

V: TRBV5-1
J: TRBJ1-1
CDR3: ASSVSGTGGTEAF

V: TRBV4-1
J: TRBJ1-2
CDR3: ASSPRQEIYGYT

V: TRBV7-9
J: TRBJ2-1
CDR3: ASSLTIEQF

V: TRBV6-5
J: TRBJ2-7
CDR3: ASSHRDKPYEQY

V: TRBV7-2
J: TRBJ1-4
CDR3: ASSQGQGGEKLF

V: TRBV27
J: TRBJ2-7
CDR3: ASRMWDREDEQY

V: TRBV6-1
J: TRBJ1-2
CDR3: ASSDRWGDGGYT

V: TRBV5-5
J: TRBJ1-6
CDR3: ASSLQGTHNSPLH

V: TRBV7-5
J: TRBJ1-6
CDR3: ARSLKWPFHRSPLH

V: TRBV24-1
J: TRBJ1-2
CDR3: ATSDLHQGYGYT

V: TRBV10-3
J: TRBJ1-4
CDR3: ATCDRGCEKLF

V: TRBV9
J: TRBJ1-5
CDR3: ASSVGGRDQPQH

V: TRBV3-1/TRBV3-2
J: TRBJ1-1
CDR3: ASSPGANTEAF

V: TRBV27
J: TRBJ1-2
CDR3: ASTRNKGGTGTFNYGYT

V: TRBV2
J: TRBJ2-7
CDR3: ASSGLGPPSYEQY

V: TRBV10-1
J: TRBJ1-2
CDR3: ASSRPALRRGYT

V: TRBV5-1
J: TRBJ1-1
CDR3: ASSSRGQPLNTEAF

V: TRBV13
J: TRBJ2-7
CDR3: ASSSQAQGSYEQY

V: TRBV2
J: TRBJ2-1
CDR3: ASSALSAGEQF

V: TRBV28
J: TRBJ1-1
CDR3: ASTRDSGRTEAF